This T cell receptor (beta chain) was documented in a study of OX40 agonist ivuxolimab in advanced cancers. For the wider study: The costimulatory receptor OX40 (CD134) was targeted by ivuxolimab, a fully human IgG2 agonistic monoclonal antibody. The point of sequencing TCRbeta in the periphery was to test whether ivuxolimab changed TCR sequence diversity and drove clonal T-cell expansion. Intravenous ivuxolimab was administered to patients every 2 weeks at six dose levels: 0.01, 0.1, 0.3, 1.5, 3 and 10 mg/kg. Patients were allowed to have had prior anti-PD-1, anti-PD-L1 or anti-CTLA-4 therapy, and roughly 40% of the dose-escalation patients had been treated with checkpoint inhibitors. In the dose-escalation cohort, around four fifths of patients were male, and the mean age was about 55 years, with a range of 23 to 79. The paper describes the monotherapy dose-escalation part (N ≈ 52 patients) of the phase I trial of ivuxolimab. Three dose-escalation patients achieved partial responses, one with hepatocellular carcinoma and two with cutaneous melanoma. Of the roughly 52 dose-escalation patients, hepatocellular carcinoma was present in around 20, melanoma in around 15, renal cell carcinoma in 9 and head and neck cancer in 9.

Comments on this clone: Its antigen target is currently unknown. There are no base qualities to consult, and no much larger clone falls within one base.

Patients with a history of autoimmune disease or receiving systemic immunosuppression were excluded from the trial. Peripheral blood for TCR sequencing was collected from all dose cohorts at baseline, on cycle 4 day 1, and on cycle 7 day 1. Samples were obtained from an open-label, multicenter, first-in-human phase I dose-escalation trial of ivuxolimab. Adults with locally advanced or metastatic melanoma, renal cell, hepatocellular, or head and neck squamous cell carcinoma were enrolled in the trial. Before TCR sequencing, CD4+ T cells and CD8+ T cells from peripheral blood were sorted into separate populations. General study outcomes and caveats: Low levels of normalized T-cell clonal expansion were also seen in some patients who did not respond. Clonal expansion of both CD4+ and CD8+ blood T cells was observed from baseline to week 6 at doses 0.1 to 3.0 mg/kg. After ivuxolimab, expanded clones were on average more numerous among CD8+ T cells than among CD4+ T cells. The antigen specificity of the clonally expanded peripheral T cells was not determined. In the 0.1-3.0 mg/kg groups, partial responders had among the lowest normalized peripheral clonal expansion, particularly in CD8+ T cells.

The germline V gene provides CDR1 LGHNA and CDR2 YNFKEQ. The CDR3 has 16 amino acids, counting the end cysteine and phenylalanine. Solely the CDR3 DNA is kept, with 48 bases framed from the first base. Relative to germline, V is missing 0 bases and J is missing 3 bases, with 7 bases of the junction outside any gene match. Genomic DNA was isolated from the sorted cells so that the TCRbeta CDR3 region could be sequenced. TCRbeta CDR3 regions were sequenced using the immunoSEQ Assay. In TCRdb, the immuneACCESS table is reduced to in-frame sequences with V and J assigned. These tables do not hold every clone; where another copy was compared, an unresolved V gene accounts for under half, and the others remain unexplained. The sample includes 25,000 to 35,000 clones, with 84% observed a single time. Around 10% of the sample goes to the ten largest clones.

This specimen consisted of CD4+ or CD8+ T cells sorted from blood, obtained in a trial of the OX40 agonist ivuxolimab. The receptor was derived from an adult with an advanced solid tumor such as melanoma, head and neck, liver or kidney cancer. The receptor chain draws on TRBV4-2 and TRBJ2-7, with 8 bases aligning to TRBD1. The CDR3 protein is CASSQELGTGHYEQYF. The DNA sequence follows: TGTGCCAGCAGCCAAGAGTTGGGGACAGGTCACTACGAGCAGTACTTC.